This is a list of T cell receptor beta chains from one sample in a study of OX40 agonist ivuxolimab in advanced cancers. Measured with immunoSEQ multiplex PCR; TCRdb has only the in-frame clones, and not every one. The table records about 54,000 clones, around 90% of them present only once. The starting material was CD4+ or CD8+ T cells sorted from blood, obtained in a trial of the OX40 agonist ivuxolimab. These receptor sequences come from an adult with an advanced solid tumor such as melanoma, head and neck, liver or kidney cancer. The CDR3 runs from the conserved cysteine through the conserved F or W. The order of the fields is V gene, D gene, clone size, J gene, CDR3 protein, CDR3 DNA. D genes are given only for firm matches. For some rows the clone size is stated as once, few or many, or as a class when expanded; others skip it.

TRBV15,NA,NA,TRBJ1-1,CATSLISQTLLVNTEAFF,TGTGCCACCAGCCTTATTTCGCAGACACTACTTGTGAACACTGAAGCTTTCTTT
TRBV6-5,NA,NA,TRBJ1-2,CASSYFKGNYGYTF,TGTGCCAGCAGTTACTTCAAGGGGAACTATGGCTACACCTTC
TRBV28,NA,NA,TRBJ2-7,CASSFRGSTSYEQYF,TGTGCCAGCAGTTTTCGGGGGAGTACTTCCTACGAGCAGTACTTC
TRBV27,NA,NA,TRBJ2-7,CASSLGGRNLYEQYF,TGTGCCAGCAGTTTGGGGGGTCGGAACCTCTACGAGCAGTACTTC
TRBV6-5,TRBD2,medium-sized,TRBJ2-1,CASSYSGTSGVNEQFF,TGTGCCAGCAGTTACTCGGGGACTAGCGGGGTGAATGAGCAGTTCTTC
TRBV27,NA,NA,TRBJ2-7,CASSGGLNEQYF,TGTGCCAGCAGTGGGGGCCTAAACGAGCAGTACTTC
TRBV6-5,NA,few,TRBJ1-1,CASSRTENTEAFF,TGTGCCAGCAGTCGGACAGAGAACACTGAAGCTTTCTTT
TRBV19,NA,NA,TRBJ2-2,CACGSVGWSGELFF,TGTGCCTGTGGTTCCGTGGGGTGGTCCGGGGAGCTGTTTTTT
TRBV6-5,TRBD1,NA,TRBJ2-7,CASRMGQRRDEQYF,TGTGCCAGCAGAATGGGACAGAGGCGAGACGAGCAGTACTTC
TRBV28,TRBD1,NA,TRBJ2-7,CASSLGTGLYEQYF,TGTGCCAGCAGTTTGGGGACAGGGCTCTACGAGCAGTACTTC
TRBV10-1,NA,NA,TRBJ2-7,CASTKRNRTLSYEQYF,TGCGCCAGCACCAAACGAAATAGGACGCTGTCCTACGAGCAGTACTTC
TRBV7-8,TRBD2,NA,TRBJ2-7,CASSPFSGGAYEQYF,TGTGCCAGCAGCCCGTTTAGCGGGGGGGCCTACGAGCAGTACTTC
TRBV7-2,NA,NA,TRBJ2-1,CASRQGIPIEQFF,TGTGCCAGCAGGCAGGGAATTCCAATAGAGCAGTTCTTC
TRBV13,NA,NA,TRBJ1-1,CASSLEQNTEAFF,TGTGCCAGCAGCTTAGAACAGAACACTGAAGCTTTCTTT
TRBV29-1,NA,NA,TRBJ1-2,CSVPSGAYGYTF,TGCAGCGTGCCCTCAGGGGCCTATGGCTACACCTTC
TRBV5-4,TRBD2,NA,TRBJ2-7,CASSALASGGKSYEQYF,TGTGCCAGCAGCGCTCTGGCTAGCGGGGGGAAGTCCTACGAGCAGTACTTC
TRBV4-1,NA,NA,TRBJ2-1,CASSQDPRDWYNEQFF,TGCGCCAGCAGCCAAGATCCCCGGGACTGGTACAATGAGCAGTTCTTC
TRBV7-9,NA,once,TRBJ2-2,CASSKRGPGELFF,TGTGCCAGCAGCAAACGGGGTCCCGGGGAGCTGTTTTTT
TRBV28,NA,NA,TRBJ1-2,CASSLEGTYGYTF,TGTGCCAGCAGTTTAGAAGGGACCTATGGCTACACCTTC
TRBV7-3,NA,NA,TRBJ2-3,CASSITGDRTDTQYF,TGTGCCAGCAGCATCACGGGGGATCGCACAGATACGCAGTATTTT
TRBV6-1,NA,NA,TRBJ1-1,CASSEALLNTEAFF,TGTGCCAGCAGTGAAGCACTTTTGAACACTGAAGCTTTCTTT
TRBV7-9,NA,once,TRBJ2-7,CASYRAGRNYEQYF,TGTGCCAGCTATCGTGCGGGGCGCAACTACGAGCAGTACTTC
TRBV13,TRBD1,NA,TRBJ1-5,CASSYDRGRQPQHF,TGTGCCAGCAGTTACGACAGGGGACGTCAGCCCCAGCATTTT
TRBV6-6,NA,NA,TRBJ2-6,CASSYEISGANVLTF,TGTGCCAGCAGTTACGAGATCTCTGGGGCCAACGTCCTGACTTTC
TRBV6-5,TRBD1,NA,TRBJ2-7,CASSYSSTGGLYEQYF,TGTGCCAGCAGTTACTCGAGTACAGGGGGCTTGTACGAGCAGTACTTC
TRBV7-2,TRBD1,NA,TRBJ1-4,CASSGQGVSGEKLFF,TGTGCCAGCAGCGGCCAGGGGGTTAGCGGGGAAAAACTGTTTTTT
TRBV11-2,TRBD2,NA,TRBJ2-5,CASSLGLAVPVETQYF,TGTGCCAGCAGCTTAGGACTAGCGGTGCCAGTAGAGACCCAGTACTTC
TRBV9,NA,NA,TRBJ1-1,CASSAGTRSATEAFF,TGTGCCAGCAGCGCGGGGACCCGAAGTGCCACTGAAGCTTTCTTT
TRBV28,NA,once,TRBJ1-1,CASSGYRSPGTEAFF,TGTGCCAGCAGTGGATACAGGTCCCCTGGCACTGAAGCTTTCTTT
TRBV6-6,TRBD2,NA,TRBJ2-7,CASISRTSGSYEQYF,TGTGCCAGCATTTCTAGGACTAGCGGGAGTTACGAGCAGTACTTC
TRBV7-3,TRBD2,NA,TRBJ2-1,CASSPGGGHNEQFF,TGTGCCAGCAGCCCCGGGGGGGGGCACAATGAGCAGTTCTTC
TRBV5-8,TRBD1,NA,TRBJ1-1,CASSMGQPEAFF,TGTGCCAGCAGCATGGGACAGCCTGAAGCTTTCTTT
TRBV18,TRBD1,NA,TRBJ2-1,CASSPYRGSYNEQFF,TGTGCCAGCTCACCCTACAGGGGTTCCTACAATGAGCAGTTCTTC